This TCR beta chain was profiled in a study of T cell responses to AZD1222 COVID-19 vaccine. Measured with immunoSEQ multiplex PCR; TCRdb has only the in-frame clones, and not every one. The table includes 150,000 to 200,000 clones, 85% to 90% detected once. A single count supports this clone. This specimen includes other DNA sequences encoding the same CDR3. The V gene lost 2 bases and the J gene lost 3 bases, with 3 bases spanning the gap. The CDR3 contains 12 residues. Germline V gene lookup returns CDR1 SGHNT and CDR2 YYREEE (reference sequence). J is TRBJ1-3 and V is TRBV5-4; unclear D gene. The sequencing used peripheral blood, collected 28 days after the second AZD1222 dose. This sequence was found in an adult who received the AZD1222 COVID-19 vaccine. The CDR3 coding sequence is TGTGCCAGCAGCTTCGGTGGAAACACCATATATTTT. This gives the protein CASSFGGNTIYF.